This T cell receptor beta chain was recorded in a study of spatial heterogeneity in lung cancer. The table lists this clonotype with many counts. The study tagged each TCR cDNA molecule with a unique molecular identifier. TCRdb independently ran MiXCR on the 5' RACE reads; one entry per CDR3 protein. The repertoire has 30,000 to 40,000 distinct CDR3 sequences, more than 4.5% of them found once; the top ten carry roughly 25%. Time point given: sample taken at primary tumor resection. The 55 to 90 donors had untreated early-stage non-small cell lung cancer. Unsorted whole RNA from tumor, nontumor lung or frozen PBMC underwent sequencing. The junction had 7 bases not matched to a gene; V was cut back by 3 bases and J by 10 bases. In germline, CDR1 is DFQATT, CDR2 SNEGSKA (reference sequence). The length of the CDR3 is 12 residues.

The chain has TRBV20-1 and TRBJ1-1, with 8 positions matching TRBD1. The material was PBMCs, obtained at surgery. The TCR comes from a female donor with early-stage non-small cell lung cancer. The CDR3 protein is CSARGGQGPAFF. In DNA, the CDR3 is TGCAGTGCTAGGGGCGGACAGGGTCCAGCTTTCTTT.